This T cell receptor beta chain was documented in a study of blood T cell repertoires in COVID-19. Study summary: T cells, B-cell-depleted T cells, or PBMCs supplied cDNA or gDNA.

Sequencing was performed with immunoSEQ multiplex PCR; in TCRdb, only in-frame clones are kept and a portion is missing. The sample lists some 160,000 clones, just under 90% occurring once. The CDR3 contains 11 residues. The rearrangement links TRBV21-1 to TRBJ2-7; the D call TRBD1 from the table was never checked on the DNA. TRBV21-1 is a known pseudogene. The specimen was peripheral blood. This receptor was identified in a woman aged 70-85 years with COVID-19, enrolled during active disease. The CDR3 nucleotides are TGTGCCAGCAAACACTCCTACGAGCAGTACTTC. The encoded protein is CASKHSYEQYF.